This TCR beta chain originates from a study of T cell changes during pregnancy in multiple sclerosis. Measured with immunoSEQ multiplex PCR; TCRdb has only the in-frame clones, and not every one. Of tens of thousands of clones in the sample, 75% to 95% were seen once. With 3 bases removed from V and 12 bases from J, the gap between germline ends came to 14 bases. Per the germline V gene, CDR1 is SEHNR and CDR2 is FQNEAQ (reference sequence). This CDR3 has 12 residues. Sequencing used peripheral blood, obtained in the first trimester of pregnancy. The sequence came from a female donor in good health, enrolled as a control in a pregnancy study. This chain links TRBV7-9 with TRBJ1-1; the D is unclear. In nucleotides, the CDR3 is TGTGCCAGCAGCTTGACGAGTGGGCCGACTTTCTTT. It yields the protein CASSLTSGPTFF.